This T cell receptor beta chain was captured by sequencing in a study of blood T cell repertoires in COVID-19. Study background: Some COVID-19 samples were acute and others convalescent; all came from the United States, Italy and Spain. The analysed material was cDNA or gDNA that came from T cells, B-cell-depleted T cells, or PBMCs.

Original processing notes: Reference gene primer amplification gave nucleated cell count estimates. The data were produced by immunoSEQ multiplex PCR, yet TCRdb's version contains in-frame clones alone and is incomplete. Clonal size and the V and J genes are those of that table, whereas D and trimming came from the DNA. This sample carries under 95,000 clones, 88% of them seen once, and the ten largest clones take under 6%. Trimming cost V 7 bases and J 6 bases; bases outside gene matches: 6. The CDR3 covers 13 residues. The V gene's germline CDR1 is MDHEN and CDR2 SYDVKM. The source of this sequence is a human donor in a cohort sampled during active COVID-19. The specimen sequenced was peripheral blood. V gene TRBV28 combines with J gene TRBJ1-5, with 7 bases lining up with TRBD1. The CDR3 DNA sequence: TGTGCCAGCAACCAAGGACAGGTTCAGCCCCAGCATTTT. It encodes CASNQGQVQPQHF.